The clone carrying this T cell receptor (beta chain) was counted at least ten times. Its antigen is as yet unknown. The data were obtained in a study of T-cell reconstitution after alpha-beta-depleted transplantation in children. V shed 1 base and J shed 4 bases, with 13 bases lying between them. The length of the CDR3 is 15 residues. Germline CDR1 and CDR2: SGHTA and FQGNSA. Unique molecular identifiers were used to barcode this TCRbeta library. In TCRdb, the PCR reads were re-called with MiXCR into one record per CDR3 protein. In the table there are 500,000 to 650,000 distinct CDR3 sequences, approximately 12% of which are singletons. Study-level findings and limits: Surviving recipient T cells and thymic progenitors produced the high day-60 TCRbeta diversity seen in some patients. Diversity and T-cell counts at one year after transplant derived mostly from new T cells. By about two months after transplant, alpha-beta T cells reportedly arose from several hundred graft clones that had expanded.

The source is a male patient between 5 and 17 years old who had a stem cell transplant for acute myeloid leukemia, so the T cells may come from the graft donor. Sequencing used PBMCs, mostly from graft donor cells, obtained 360 days after TCRalphabeta/CD19-depleted stem cell transplant. The gene calls are TRBV7-2 and TRBJ1-2, with TRBD1 as a possible D gene (6 bases). CDR3 in amino acids: CASSLVTTGLYGYTF. In nucleotides, the CDR3 is TGTGCCAGCAGCTTAGTTACGACAGGTCTCTATGGCTACACCTTC.